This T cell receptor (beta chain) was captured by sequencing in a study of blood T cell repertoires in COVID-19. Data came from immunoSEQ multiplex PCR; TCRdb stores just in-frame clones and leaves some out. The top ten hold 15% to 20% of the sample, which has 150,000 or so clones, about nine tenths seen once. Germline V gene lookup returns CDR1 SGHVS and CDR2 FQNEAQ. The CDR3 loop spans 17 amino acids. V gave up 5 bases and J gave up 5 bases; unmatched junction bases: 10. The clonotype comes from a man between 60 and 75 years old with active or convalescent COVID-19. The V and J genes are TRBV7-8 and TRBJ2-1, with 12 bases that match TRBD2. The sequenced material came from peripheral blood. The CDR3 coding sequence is TGTGCCAGCAGCGCGCCCGCAGGACTAGCGGGAAACAATGAGCAGTTCTTC. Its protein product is CASSAPAGLAGNNEQFF.